What follows is one TCR beta chain and its context. In its sample, this clonotype was seen a few times. The specificity of this receptor is unknown. Per-base qualities were not stored, and no clone one base away is much larger. This sample is drawn from a study of response to subunit inactivated influenza vaccine (dated by TCRdb to 2016 to 2019). As for the study more broadly: To follow how T cells responded to a trivalent subunit inactivated influenza vaccine, the researchers relied on deep quantitative profiling of the T cell receptor repertoire. Results and caveats for the whole study, not just this receptor: It was suggested by the authors that each seasonal influenza vaccination may recruit only a limited number of new T cells.

Libraries came from RT-PCR. Instrument used: Illumina HiSeq 2500. TCRdb handled the public reads itself, with Q25 trimming in fastp and clone calling in MiXCR, and kept productive beta chains. Rows are unified per CDR3 protein, each entry keeping the most common DNA and genes. The sample table records over 450,000 distinct CDR3 sequences; 13% of these occur just once. The biggest ten clones account for roughly 13% of the sample. Explained via the paper, the time point label denotes: around 47 days after influenza vaccine administration. V lost 6 bases and J lost 7 bases, and the count of bases not matched to a germline gene is 11. The CDR3 covers 15 residues, taking in both the cysteine and the phenylalanine. Only CDR3 DNA remains: 45 bases, in frame from the first base. Looking up the germline V gene yields CDR1 SGHTA and CDR2 FQGNSA.

This TCR came from a man between 50 and 59 years old who received an inactivated influenza vaccine. Donor details come from another sample of the same person, matched by shared clones. Here the sequenced sample was PBMCs from blood, taken about 40 days after vaccination. The sequence links TRBV7-2 to TRBJ2-1; 8 central bases correspond to TRBD2. CDR3 loop: CASRGPGTRVNEQFF. The nucleotide sequence is TGTGCCAGCAGGGGGCCCGGGACTAGAGTAAATGAGCAGTTCTTC.